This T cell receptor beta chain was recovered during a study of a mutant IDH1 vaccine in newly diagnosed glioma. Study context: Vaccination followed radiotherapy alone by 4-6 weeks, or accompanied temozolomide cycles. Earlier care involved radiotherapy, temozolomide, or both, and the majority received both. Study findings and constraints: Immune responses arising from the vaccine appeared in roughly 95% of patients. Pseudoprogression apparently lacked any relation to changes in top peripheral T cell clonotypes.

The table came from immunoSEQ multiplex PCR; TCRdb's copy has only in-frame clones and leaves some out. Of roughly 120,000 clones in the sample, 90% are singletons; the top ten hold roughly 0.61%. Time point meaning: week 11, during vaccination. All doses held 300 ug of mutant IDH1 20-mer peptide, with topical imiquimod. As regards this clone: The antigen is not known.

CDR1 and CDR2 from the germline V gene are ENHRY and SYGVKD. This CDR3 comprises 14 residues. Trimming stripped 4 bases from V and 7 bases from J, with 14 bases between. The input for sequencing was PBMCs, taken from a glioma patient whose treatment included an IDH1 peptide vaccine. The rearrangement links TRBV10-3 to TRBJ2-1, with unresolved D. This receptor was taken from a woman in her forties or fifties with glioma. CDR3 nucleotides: TGTGCCATCAGTGTATTAACTATGGGTAATGAGCAGTTCTTC. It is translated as CAISVLTMGNEQFF.